This is a list of T cell receptor beta chains from one sample in a study of blood T cell repertoires in COVID-19. The assay was immunoSEQ multiplex PCR, and TCRdb's table has in-frame clones only and misses some. Of a few hundred thousand clones in the sample, roughly 76% are singletons; the top ten hold approximately 5%. Material for sequencing was peripheral blood. The receptors here all came from a human donor in a cohort sampled during active COVID-19. Both conserved end residues are part of each CDR3. Clone size is given for some rows only: seen once, a few or many times, or a class if the clone is expanded.

v_gene	abundance	j_gene	CDR3aa
TRBV9	-	TRBJ2-7	CASSMGLGLGEQYF
TRBV4-3	-	TRBJ2-3	CASSLTSESDTQYF
TRBV7-2	-	TRBJ2-7	CASSLALPTGLSFKQYF
TRBV5-8	-	TRBJ2-7	CASSFRGGEQYF
TRBV3-1/TRBV3-2	-	TRBJ2-7	CASSQIRQAEQYF
TRBV28	-	TRBJ1-5	CASSSSGRLGQPQHF
TRBV9	-	TRBJ2-7	CASSAGLAGYYEQYF
TRBV5-1	few	TRBJ2-5	CASSLGAGFQETQYF
TRBV9	-	TRBJ1-2	CASSVATSNYGYTF
TRBV19	-	TRBJ2-7	CASSVNLGQGLGEQYF
TRBV19	-	TRBJ1-1	CASSVSRALNTEAFF
TRBV24-1	-	TRBJ2-7	CATSDSDRPYEQYF
TRBV28	-	TRBJ2-5	CASTPRGGETQYF
TRBV12-5	-	TRBJ1-5	CASGPGLDQPQHF
TRBV3-1/TRBV3-2	-	TRBJ2-3	CASSQEDRALARTDTQYF
TRBV30	-	TRBJ1-2	CAFHQGGLYGYTF
TRBV7-3	-	TRBJ1-2	CASSPGSGGNYGYTF
TRBV6-5	-	TRBJ2-7	CASSTSGTTYEQYF
TRBV24-1	few	TRBJ2-1	CATSGTPGLGYNEQFF
TRBV30	-	TRBJ1-5	CAWSGEGQYNQPQHF
TRBV2	few	TRBJ1-2	CASSEATTAGGYTF
TRBV28	-	TRBJ2-7	CASTRGPYEQYF
TRBV28	-	TRBJ1-2	CASSLRTGNYGYTF
TRBV29-1	-	TRBJ2-7	CSVSLSSYEQYF
TRBV5-1	-	TRBJ1-2	CASSSTGEYGYTF
TRBV6-7	-	TRBJ2-1	CASSYPTRGCGRVYNEQFF
TRBV7-2	-	TRBJ2-7	CASSLVGGGTSGASYEQYF
TRBV9	-	TRBJ1-6	CASSESSYNSPLHF
TRBV5-1	once	TRBJ1-2	CASSLSPGQGYGYTF
TRBV27	once	TRBJ1-1	CASSPRQSWTEAFF
TRBV27	-	TRBJ1-2	CASSLTGAEIGYTF
TRBV19	-	TRBJ2-5	CASSSRGQGVGTQYF
TRBV7-9	-	TRBJ2-3	CASSPPKGVITDTQYF
TRBV19	-	TRBJ2-1	CASSNLAGPYNEQFF
TRBV28	-	TRBJ1-6	CASSPLQGVGSPLHF
TRBV7-9	few	TRBJ2-7	CASSLQGVGEQYF
TRBV7-2	-	TRBJ1-2	CASSSDRGSNYGYTF
TRBV19	once	TRBJ2-7	CASTYSGSHEQYF
TRBV7-2	once	TRBJ2-1	CASSLAVLAGGSYNEQFF
TRBV19	-	TRBJ1-4	CASSMGQGRRNEKLFF
TRBV11-3	once	TRBJ1-3	CASSLGGGRGNTIYF
TRBV7-9	-	TRBJ2-7	CASSLASGGSYEQYF
TRBV7-2	-	TRBJ2-2	CASSPLAGGTGELFF
TRBV24-1	-	TRBJ1-2	CATSGPGASNYGYTF
TRBV5-1	once	TRBJ2-5	CASSVGASGGQETQYF
TRBV27	-	TRBJ1-5	CASSLDRGLQPQHF
TRBV28	once	TRBJ1-2	CASSSRQGTNYGYTF
TRBV6-1	once	TRBJ2-7	CASSDRRTHEQYF
TRBV6-4	-	TRBJ2-3	CASRDTGVGTDTQYF
TRBV28	-	TRBJ1-1	CASSLGGNTEAFF
TRBV7-9	-	TRBJ2-7	CASSLRMDRVYF
TRBV7-2	once	TRBJ2-3	CASSLGTGVSTDTQYF
TRBV19	-	TRBJ2-3	CASRPRGGGGTDTQYF
TRBV7-2	-	TRBJ1-4	CASSLGHSTNEKLFF
TRBV18	-	TRBJ2-1	CASSPPTGVAMNEQFF